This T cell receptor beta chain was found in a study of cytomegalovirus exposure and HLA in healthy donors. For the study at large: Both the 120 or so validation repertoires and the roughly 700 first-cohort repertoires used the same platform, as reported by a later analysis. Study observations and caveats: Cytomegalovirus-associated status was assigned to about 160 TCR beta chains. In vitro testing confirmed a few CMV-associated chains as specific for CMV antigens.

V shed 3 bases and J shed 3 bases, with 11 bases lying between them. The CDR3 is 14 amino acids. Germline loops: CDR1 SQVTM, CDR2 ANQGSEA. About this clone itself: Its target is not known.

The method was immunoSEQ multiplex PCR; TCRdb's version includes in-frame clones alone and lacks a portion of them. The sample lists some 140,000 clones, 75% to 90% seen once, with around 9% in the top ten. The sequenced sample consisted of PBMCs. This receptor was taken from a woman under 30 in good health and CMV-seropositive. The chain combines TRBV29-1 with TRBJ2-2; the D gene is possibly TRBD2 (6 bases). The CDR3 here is CSVDGGQYTGELFF. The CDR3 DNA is TGCAGCGTTGACGGGGGTCAGTACACCGGGGAGCTGTTTTTT.